This T cell receptor (beta chain) was recovered during a study of T-cell memory formation after mild COVID-19. For the study at large: The study found TCR clusters largely donor specific.

TCRdb reprocessed the 5' RACE reads with MiXCR, giving one entry per CDR3 protein. The data hold under 300,000 distinct CDR3 sequences, with less than 20% observed a single time. Trimming removed 4 bases from V and 9 bases from J; junction bases left unmatched: 9. CDR1 is SQVTM, CDR2 ANQGSEA, per germline. The CDR3 length is 13 residues. This TCR was recovered from a young man who had mild COVID-19 (a few samples of this study predate the infection). Cell type and time point are not known. The sample comprised PBMCs or a T cell subset sorted from them (not recorded which). The chain employs TRBV29-1 and TRBJ2-1, with TRBD1 matching over 7 bases. CDR3 nucleotide sequence: TGCAGCGTTGGACGTAGGGGGCGCTTTGAGCAGTTCTTC. Protein sequence: CSVGRRGRFEQFF.